Below, 6 T cell receptor beta chains from the same sample are listed, as sequenced in a study of blood T cell repertoires in COVID-19. The table came from immunoSEQ multiplex PCR; TCRdb's copy has only in-frame clones and leaves some out. The sample records 200,000 or so clones, over 70% being singletons. Specimen: peripheral blood. These receptors all stem from a woman in her seventies with acute or convalescent COVID-19.

The gene calls are TRBV27 and TRBJ2-1; 7 bases fit TRBD1. The CDR3 runs to 15 residues. J lost 6 bases, V lost 6 bases, and 11 bases had no gene match. CDR1 is MNHEY and CDR2 is SMNVEV in the germline V gene (reference sequence). The CDR3 bases are TGTGCCAGCAGACAGGGGAGAGTCCACGGCAATGAGCAGTTCTTC. This codes for CASRQGRVHGNEQFF.

This sequence joins TRBV6-6 and TRBJ1-2; no firm D call. V was clipped by 7 bases and J by 9 bases, with 15 bases between them. The V gene's germline CDR1 is MNHNY and CDR2 SVGAGI (reference sequence). The CDR3 is 12 amino acids. CDR3 sequence (DNA): TGTGCCAGCAACATGGAAGGGAGGAGCTACACCTTC. Its translation: CASNMEGRSYTF.

This chain links TRBV28 with TRBJ1-3; D remains unclear. Germline CDR1 is MDHEN and CDR2 is SYDVKM. Trimming cost V 4 bases and J 0 bases, with 10 bases left between them. The CDR3 has 15 amino acids. CDR3: CASSSSLGSGNTIYF. CDR3 DNA: TGTGCCAGCAGTTCCTCCCTAGGCTCTGGAAACACCATATATTTT.

The chain is built from TRBV10-3 and TRBJ2-1; 8 bases map to TRBD1. Germline assignment: CDR1 ENHRY and CDR2 SYGVKD. V lost 0 bases, J lost 2 bases, and 0 bases stayed unmatched. The CDR3 is 15 amino acids. CDR3: CAISESQGAYNEQFF. CDR3 bases: TGTGCCATCAGTGAGTCACAGGGGGCCTACAATGAGCAGTTCTTC.

The chain recombines TRBV5-1 with TRBJ2-7; the match to TRBD1 covers 8 bases. CDR3 length: 15 residues. The V and J ends lost 1 base and 5 bases, in that order; junction bases with no gene match: 8. CDR1 SGHRS and CDR2 YFSETQ come from the germline V gene. Here the CDR3 DNA reads TGCGCCAGCAGCTTGCTAGGACAGGGTCTAGACGAGCAGTACTTC. Translation gives CASSLLGQGLDEQYF.

This clone was counted a single time. V is TRBV6-6 and J is TRBJ1-5, with D perhaps matching TRBD1 (6 bases). The CDR3 extends over 16 amino acids. Trimming shortened V by 0 bases and J by 7 bases, and 16 bases separated the two germline ends. The germline CDR1 and CDR2 sequences are MNHNY and SVGAGI (reference sequence). The CDR3 protein is CASSYSSAGVRQPQHF. The DNA for the CDR3 is TGTGCCAGCAGTTACTCGTCCGCAGGGGTGAGGCAGCCCCAGCATTTT.